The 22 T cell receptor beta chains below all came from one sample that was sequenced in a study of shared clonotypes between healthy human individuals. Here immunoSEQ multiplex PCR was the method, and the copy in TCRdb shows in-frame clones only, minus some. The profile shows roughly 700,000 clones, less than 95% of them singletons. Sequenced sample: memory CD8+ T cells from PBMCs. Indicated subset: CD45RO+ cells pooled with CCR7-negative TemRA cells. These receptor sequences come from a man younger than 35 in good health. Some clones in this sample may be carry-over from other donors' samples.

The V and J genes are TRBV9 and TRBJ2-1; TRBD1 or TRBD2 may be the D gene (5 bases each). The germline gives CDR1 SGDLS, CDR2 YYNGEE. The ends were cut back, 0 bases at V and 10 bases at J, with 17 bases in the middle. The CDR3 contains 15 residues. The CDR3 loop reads CASSVEGGRGPEQFF. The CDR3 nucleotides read TGTGCCAGCAGCGTAGAGGGCGGCCGGGGACCGGAGCAGTTCTTC.

The CDR3 region is CASSQVLDHSYNEQFF. In nucleotides, the CDR3 is TGCGCCAGCAGCCAAGTGCTAGATCACTCCTACAATGAGCAGTTCTTC. The chain is built from TRBV4-3 and TRBJ2-1, with D unresolved. Germline CDR1 LGHNA, CDR2 YSLEER. Trimming took off 1 base at V and 0 bases at J, with 10 bases between the two ends. The length of the CDR3 is 16 residues.

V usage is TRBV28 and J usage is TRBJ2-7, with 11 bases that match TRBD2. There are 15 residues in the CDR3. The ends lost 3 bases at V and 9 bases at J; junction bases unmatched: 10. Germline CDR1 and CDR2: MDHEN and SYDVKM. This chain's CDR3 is CASSFTSGGEGWQYF. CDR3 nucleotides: TGTGCCAGCAGTTTCACTAGCGGGGGAGAAGGATGGCAGTACTTC. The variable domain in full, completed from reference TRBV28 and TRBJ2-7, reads DVKVTQSSRYLVKRTGEKVFLECVQDMDHENMFWYRQDPGLGLRLIYFSYDVKMKEKGDIPEGYSVSREKKERFSLILESASTNQTSMYLCASSFTSGGEGWQYFGPGTRLTVT.

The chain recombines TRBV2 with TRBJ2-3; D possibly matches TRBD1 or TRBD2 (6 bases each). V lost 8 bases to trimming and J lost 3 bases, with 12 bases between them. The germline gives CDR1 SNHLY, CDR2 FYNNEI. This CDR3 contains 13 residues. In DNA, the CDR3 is TGTGCCAGCGAGAGGGGGAGGACAGATACGCAGTATTTT. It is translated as CASERGRTDTQYF.

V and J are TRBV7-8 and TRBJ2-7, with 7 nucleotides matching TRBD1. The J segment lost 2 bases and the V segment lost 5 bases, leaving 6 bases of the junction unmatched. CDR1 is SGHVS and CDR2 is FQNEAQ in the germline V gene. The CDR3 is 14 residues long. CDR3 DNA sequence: TGTGCCAGCAGCACCGGGACAGCCACCTACGAGCAGTACTTC. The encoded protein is CASSTGTATYEQYF. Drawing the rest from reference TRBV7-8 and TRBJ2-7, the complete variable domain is GAGVSQSPRYKVAKRGQDVALRCDPISGHVSLFWYQQALGQGPEFLTYFQNEAQLDKSGLPSDRFFAERPEGSVSTLKIQRTQQEDSAVYLCASSTGTATYEQYFGPGTRLTVT.

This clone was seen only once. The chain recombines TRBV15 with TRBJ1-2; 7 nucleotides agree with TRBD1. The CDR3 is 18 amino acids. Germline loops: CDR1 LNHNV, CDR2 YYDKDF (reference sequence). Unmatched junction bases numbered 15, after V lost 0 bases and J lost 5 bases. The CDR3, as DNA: TGTGCCACCAGCAGAGATATAGGCAGGGGGAATAGTTATTATGGCTACACCTTC. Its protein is CATSRDIGRGNSYYGYTF.

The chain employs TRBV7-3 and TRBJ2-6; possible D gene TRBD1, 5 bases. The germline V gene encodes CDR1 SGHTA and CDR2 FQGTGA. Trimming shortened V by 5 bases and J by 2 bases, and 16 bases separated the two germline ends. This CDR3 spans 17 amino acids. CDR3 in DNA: TGTGCCAGCAGCCCCGCGTTAGGGGATGCTGGGGCCAACGTCCTGACTTTC. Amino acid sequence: CASSPALGDAGANVLTF.

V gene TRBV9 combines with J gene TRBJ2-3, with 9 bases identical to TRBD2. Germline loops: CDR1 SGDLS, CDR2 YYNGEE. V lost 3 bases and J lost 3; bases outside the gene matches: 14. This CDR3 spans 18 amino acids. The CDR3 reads CASSAPVAGATFTDTQYF. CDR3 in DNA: TGTGCCAGCAGCGCACCAGTAGCGGGGGCAACCTTTACAGATACGCAGTATTTT. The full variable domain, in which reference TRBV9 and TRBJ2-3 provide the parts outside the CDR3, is DSGVTQTPKHLITATGQRVTLRCSPRSGDLSVYWYQQSLDQGLQFLIQYYNGEERAKGNILERFSAQQFPDLHSELNLSSLELGDSALYFCASSAPVAGATFTDTQYFGPGTRLTVL.

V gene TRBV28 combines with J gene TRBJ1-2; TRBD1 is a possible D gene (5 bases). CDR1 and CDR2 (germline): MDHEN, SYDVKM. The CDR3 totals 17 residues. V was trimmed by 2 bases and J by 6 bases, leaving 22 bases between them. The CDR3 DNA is TGTGCCAGCAGTTTACGACCACCGTTTGTGGGGCGAGATGGCTACACCTTC. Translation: CASSLRPPFVGRDGYTF.

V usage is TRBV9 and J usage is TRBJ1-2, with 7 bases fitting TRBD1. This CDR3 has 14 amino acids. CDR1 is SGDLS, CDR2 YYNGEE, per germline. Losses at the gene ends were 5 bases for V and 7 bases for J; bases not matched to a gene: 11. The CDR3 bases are TGTGCCAGCAGGTCGACAGGGTTCTCGGGTGGCTACACCTTC. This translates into CASRSTGFSGGYTF.

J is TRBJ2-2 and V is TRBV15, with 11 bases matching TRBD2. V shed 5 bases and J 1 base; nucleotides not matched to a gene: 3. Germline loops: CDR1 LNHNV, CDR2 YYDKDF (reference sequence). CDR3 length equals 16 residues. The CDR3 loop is CATSASGRLNTGELFF. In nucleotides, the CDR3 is TGTGCCACCAGCGCTAGCGGGAGGCTGAACACCGGGGAGCTGTTTTTT.

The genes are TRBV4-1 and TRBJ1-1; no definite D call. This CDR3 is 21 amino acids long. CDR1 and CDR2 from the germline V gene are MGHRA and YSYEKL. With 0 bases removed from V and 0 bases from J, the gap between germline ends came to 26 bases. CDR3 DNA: TGCGCCAGCAGCCAAGATAAAGGCCCGTGGGTCCCACGGAACATGAACACTGAAGCTTTCTTT. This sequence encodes CASSQDKGPWVPRNMNTEAFF.

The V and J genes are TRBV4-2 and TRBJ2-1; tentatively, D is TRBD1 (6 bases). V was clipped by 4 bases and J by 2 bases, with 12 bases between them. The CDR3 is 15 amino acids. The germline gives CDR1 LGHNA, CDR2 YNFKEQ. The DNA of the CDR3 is TGTGCCAGCAGCCGGATGACAGGTCCCTACAATGAGCAGTTCTTC. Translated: CASSRMTGPYNEQFF.

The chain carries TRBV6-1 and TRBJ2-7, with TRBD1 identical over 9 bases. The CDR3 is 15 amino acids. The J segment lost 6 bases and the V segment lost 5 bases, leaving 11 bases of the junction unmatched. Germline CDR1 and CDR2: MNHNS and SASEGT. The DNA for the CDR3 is TGTGCCAGCAGTCCACTTAGGGACAGGGACGGCGAGCAGTACTTC. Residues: CASSPLRDRDGEQYF.

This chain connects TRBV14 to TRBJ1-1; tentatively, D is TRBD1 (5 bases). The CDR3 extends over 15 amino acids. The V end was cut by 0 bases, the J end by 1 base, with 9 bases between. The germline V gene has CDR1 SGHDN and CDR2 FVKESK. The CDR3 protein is CASSQEGQGNTEAFF. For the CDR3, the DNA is TGTGCCAGCAGCCAAGAAGGGCAGGGGAACACTGAAGCTTTCTTT.

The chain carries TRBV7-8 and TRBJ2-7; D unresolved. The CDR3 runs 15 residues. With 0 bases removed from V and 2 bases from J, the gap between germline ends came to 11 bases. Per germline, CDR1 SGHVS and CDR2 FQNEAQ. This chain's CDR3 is CASSLASEPTYEQYF. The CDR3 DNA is TGTGCCAGCAGCTTAGCGTCGGAACCCACCTACGAGCAGTACTTC.

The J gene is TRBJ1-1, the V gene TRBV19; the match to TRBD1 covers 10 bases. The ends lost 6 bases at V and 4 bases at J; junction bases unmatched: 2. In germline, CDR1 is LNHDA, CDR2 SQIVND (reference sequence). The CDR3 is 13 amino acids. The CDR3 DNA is TGTGCCAGTAGGGGACAGGGGATCACTGAAGCTTTCTTT. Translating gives CASRGQGITEAFF.

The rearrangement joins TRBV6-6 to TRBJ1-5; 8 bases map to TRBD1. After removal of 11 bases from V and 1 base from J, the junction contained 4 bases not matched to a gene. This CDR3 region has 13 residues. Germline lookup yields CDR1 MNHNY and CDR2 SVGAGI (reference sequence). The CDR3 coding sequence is TGTGCCGGTAGGACAGGGAGCAATCAGCCCCAGCATTTT. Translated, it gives CAGRTGSNQPQHF.

This CDR3 is CASSSPGQGIRPQHF. The CDR3 DNA is TGTGCCAGCAGTTCCCCGGGACAGGGGATAAGGCCCCAGCATTTT. The gene calls are TRBV27 and TRBJ1-5, with TRBD1 matching 10 bases. Trimming cost V 4 bases and J 9 bases; bases outside gene matches: 9. Per germline, CDR1 MNHEY and CDR2 SMNVEV (reference sequence). CDR3 length: 15 amino acids.

CDR3 bases: TGTGCCAGCAGCCAATCCCGGGGTGGGGACCACTTGGGAGCTTTCTTT. Its translation is CASSQSRGGDHLGAFF. This chain uses TRBV16 with TRBJ1-1, with D possibly being TRBD1 (5 bases). In germline, CDR1 is KGHSY, CDR2 FQNENV. The V end was cut by 0 bases, the J end by 10 bases, with 21 bases between. This CDR3 is 16 amino acids long.

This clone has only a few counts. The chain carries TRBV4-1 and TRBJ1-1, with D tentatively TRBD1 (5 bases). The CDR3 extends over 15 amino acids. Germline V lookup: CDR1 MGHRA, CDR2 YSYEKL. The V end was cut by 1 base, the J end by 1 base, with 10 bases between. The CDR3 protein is CASSQGGHQNTEAFF. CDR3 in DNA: TGCGCCAGCAGCCAAGGCGGACACCAGAACACTGAAGCTTTCTTT.

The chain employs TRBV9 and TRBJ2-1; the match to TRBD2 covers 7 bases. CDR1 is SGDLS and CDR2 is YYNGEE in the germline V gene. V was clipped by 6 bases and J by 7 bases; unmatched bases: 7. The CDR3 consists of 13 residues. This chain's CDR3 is CASTRGLGNEQFF. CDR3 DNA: TGTGCCAGCACCCGAGGACTAGGGAATGAGCAGTTCTTC. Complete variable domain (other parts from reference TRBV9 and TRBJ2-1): DSGVTQTPKHLITATGQRVTLRCSPRSGDLSVYWYQQSLDQGLQFLIQYYNGEERAKGNILERFSAQQFPDLHSELNLSSLELGDSALYFCASTRGLGNEQFFGPGTRLTVL.